These 17 T cell receptor beta chains originate from one sample sequenced in a study of human T cells and chemical hapten exposure. This sample's time point: pre-sensitization, week 0. The treatment denotes: therapeutic diphenylcyclopropenone sensitization with weekly scalp DPC. TCRdb processed the RACE reads anew with MiXCR; each CDR3 protein has one entry. Of 350,000 to 400,000 distinct CDR3 sequences in the sample, 5.1% were seen once. The sample consisted of whole blood, taken in connection with sensitization to the hapten diphenylcyclopropenone (DPC). Receptors were obtained from a woman in her forties or fifties with alopecia areata. Some clones in this sample may be carry-over from other donors' samples.

This clonotype was counted many times. J is TRBJ1-4 and V is TRBV28, with D possibly TRBD1 on 5 matching bases. V was clipped by 7 bases and J by 1 base, with 16 bases between them. The germline V gene encodes CDR1 MDHEN and CDR2 SYDVKM. The CDR3 runs 16 residues. The CDR3 DNA reads TGTGCCAGCACCCTTGGGCGGGGCAGAACTAATGAAAAACTGTTTTTT. Protein: CASTLGRGRTNEKLFF.

This clonotype has only a few counts. The V and J genes are TRBV5-6 and TRBJ2-3, with D perhaps matching TRBD2 (6 bases). Germline assignment: CDR1 SGHDT and CDR2 YYEEEE. V was clipped by 2 bases and J by 2 bases, with 12 bases between them. The CDR3 loop spans 15 amino acids. The DNA for the CDR3 is TGTGCCAGCAGCTTAAGAGGGACTGTCACAGATACGCAGTATTTT. Translation: CASSLRGTVTDTQYF.

This clonotype has a handful of counts. The rearrangement links TRBV12-3 or TRBV12-4 to TRBJ1-5; a possible D gene is TRBD1 (5 bases). The V and J ends lost 6 bases and 1 base respectively, with 13 bases between them. This CDR3 is 15 amino acids long. The CDR3 loop reads CASRKGVTSNQPQHF. CDR3 sequence (DNA): TGTGCCAGCAGAAAAGGGGTGACCAGCAATCAGCCCCAGCATTTT.

This clonotype was counted ten times or more. The chain couples TRBV24-1 to TRBJ2-1; 10 bases are shared with TRBD2. CDR3 length: 16 residues. The J segment lost 4 bases and the V segment lost 3 bases, leaving 5 bases of the junction unmatched. Germline assignment: CDR1 KGHDR and CDR2 SFDVKD. The CDR3 nucleotides are TGTGCCACCAGTGATCCCTCAGCGGGAGGGTACAATGAGCAGTTCTTC. It translates to CATSDPSAGGYNEQFF.

CDR3 in DNA: TGCGCCAGCAGCAGCCGGCCTAGAGACTCCTACGAGCAGTACTTC. It specifies CASSSRPRDSYEQYF. This rearrangement joins TRBV5-1 to TRBJ2-7; D gene ambiguous. V gave up 4 bases and J gave up 0 bases, with 14 bases separating them. The CDR3 runs 15 residues. Germline V lookup: CDR1 SGHRS, CDR2 YFSETQ.

The chain combines TRBV7-2 with TRBJ2-1, with no clear D. The length of the CDR3 is 16 residues. The germline V gene has CDR1 SGHTA and CDR2 FQGNSA. The V and J ends lost 2 bases and 7 bases respectively, with 18 bases between them. The CDR3: CASSLRDLSGLNEQFF. In DNA, the CDR3 is TGTGCCAGCAGCTTACGAGACCTCAGTGGTCTAAATGAGCAGTTCTTC.

This clonotype was recorded a few times. This sequence joins TRBV3-1 and TRBJ1-2, with 8 nucleotides matching TRBD1. CDR1 and CDR2 from the germline V gene are LGHDT and YNNKEL (reference sequence). Trimming cost V 2 bases and J 6 bases; bases outside gene matches: 17. This CDR3 spans 18 amino acids. CDR3 amino acids: CASSQLPTQGVGVHGYTF. As DNA, the CDR3 is TGTGCCAGCAGCCAACTCCCAACACAGGGGGTCGGGGTCCATGGCTACACCTTC.

This clonotype was seen many times. The chain combines TRBV6-1 with TRBJ2-3; the D is unclear. CDR3 length: 13 residues. Germline V gene lookup returns CDR1 MNHNS and CDR2 SASEGT. The DNA for the CDR3 is TGTTCCATCGGGCAGGCTAGCACAGATACGCAGTATTTT. Protein sequence: CSIGQASTDTQYF.

The chain is built from TRBV5-1 and TRBJ2-7; maybe TRBD1 (6 bases). The CDR3 is made up of 14 amino acids. From germline, CDR1 is SGHRS and CDR2 YFSETQ. V dropped 4 bases and J dropped 6 bases, with 17 bases sitting between them. CDR3 residues: CASSDRTDKGEQYF. CDR3 coding DNA: TGCGCCAGCAGCGACCGGACAGACAAGGGCGAGCAGTACTTC.

Turning to this clonotype: This clone may be a read error of a much larger clone one base away. J is TRBJ2-1 and V is TRBV24-1; 15 nucleotides align to TRBD2. V lost 5 bases and J lost 7; bases outside the gene matches: 8. Germline V lookup: CDR1 KGHDR, CDR2 SFDVKD. The CDR3 has 17 residues. CDR3 region: CATSGTRTSGGVNEQFF. CDR3 nucleotide sequence: TGTGCCACCAGTGGTACCCGGACTAGCGGGGGGGTTAATGAGCAGTTCTTC.

The table lists this clonotype with many counts. The V gene is TRBV7-8, the J gene TRBJ2-3; no firm D call. The CDR3 length is 16 residues. The V end was cut by 5 bases, the J end by 0 bases, with 15 bases between. CDR1 is SGHVS and CDR2 is FQNEAQ in the germline V gene. CDR3 protein: CASSTSLMGSTDTQYF. The CDR3 coding sequence is TGTGCCAGCAGCACTTCCTTAATGGGTAGCACAGATACGCAGTATTTT.

This clonotype was found many times. The chain uses TRBV30 and TRBJ2-5, with D possibly matching TRBD1 (6 bases). This CDR3 has 12 residues. Germline values: CDR1 GTSNPN, CDR2 SVGIG (reference sequence). With 2 bases removed from V and 5 bases from J, the gap between germline ends came to 9 bases. The DNA of the CDR3 is TGTGCCTGGAGTATAGGGGGTGAGACCCAGTACTTC. It codes for CAWSIGGETQYF.

This clonotype was detected ten times or more. The V call is TRBV5-1, the J call TRBJ1-2; maybe TRBD1 (5 bases). Germline V gene sequence: CDR1 SGHRS, CDR2 YFSETQ. This CDR3 contains 16 residues. Trimming took off 0 bases at V and 1 base at J, with 13 bases between the two ends. CDR3 in DNA: TGCGCCAGCAGCTTGGGGGAACTACAGGATAACTATGGCTACACCTTC. Its protein product is CASSLGELQDNYGYTF.

This clonotype was observed at least ten times. The rearrangement joins TRBV13 to TRBJ2-3, with D maybe TRBD1 (5 bases). The CDR3 is 13 amino acids. Germline CDR1 reads PRHDT; CDR2 reads FYEKMQ (reference sequence). Trimming cost V 5 bases and J 4 bases, with 10 bases left between them. The DNA for the CDR3 is TGTGCCAGCAGCCAAATAGGGGCAGATACGCAGTATTTT. The encoded protein is CASSQIGADTQYF.

This chain joins TRBV19 and TRBJ2-1; 10 bases line up with TRBD2. Per the germline V gene, CDR1 is LNHDA and CDR2 is SQIVND (reference sequence). V was clipped by 10 bases and J by 7 bases; unmatched bases: 4. The CDR3 consists of 12 residues. The CDR3 is CATSGSLNEQFF. The CDR3 DNA reads TGTGCCACTAGCGGGAGTCTGAATGAGCAGTTCTTC. Full variable domain (rest looked up from reference TRBV19 and TRBJ2-1): DGGITQSPKYLFRKEGQNVTLSCEQNLNHDAMYWYRQDPGQGLRLIYYSQIVNDFQKGDIAEGYSVSREKKESFPLTVTSAQKNPTAFYLCATSGSLNEQFFGPGTRLTVL.

This clonotype was observed a handful of times. The rearrangement links TRBV14 to TRBJ1-2; D is perhaps TRBD1 (5 bases). The V gene's germline CDR1 is SGHDN and CDR2 FVKESK. V dropped 1 base and J dropped 8 bases, with 11 bases sitting between them. There are 13 residues in the CDR3. The CDR3 sequence: CASSQGGVGGYTF. The CDR3 DNA is TGTGCCAGCAGCCAAGGAGGGGTGGGCGGCTACACCTTC.

The sample holds many counts of this clonotype. This chain uses TRBV6-2 or TRBV6-3 with TRBJ2-1, with 8 positions matching TRBD2. V lost 2 bases to trimming and J lost 13 bases; unmatched junction nucleotides: 7. CDR1 is MNHEY, CDR2 SVGEGT, per germline. This CDR3 has 13 residues. Written as DNA, the CDR3 is TGTGCCAGCAGTTACCCCGGGACTAGTGTTCAGTTCTTC. Its protein product is CASSYPGTSVQFF.